This T cell receptor beta chain was documented in a study of T-cell memory formation after mild COVID-19. MiXCR was run by TCRdb on the 5' RACE reads, yielding one entry per CDR3 protein. The data contain 140,000 to 150,000 distinct CDR3 sequences, approximately 6% of them singletons. This clonotype was seen at least ten times. V was cut by 2 bases and J by 4 bases, with 2 bases left in between. CDR3 length: 12 amino acids. Per the germline V gene, CDR1 is SEHNR and CDR2 is FQNEAQ (reference sequence). Sequencing input: PBMCs or a T cell subset sorted from them (not recorded which). The chain is built from TRBV7-9 and TRBJ1-4; no clear D. The TCR comes from an adult woman who had mild COVID-19 (a few samples of this study predate the infection). Cell type and time point are not known. CDR3 residues: CASSLLNEKLFF. The DNA for the CDR3 is TGTGCCAGCAGCTTACTTAATGAAAAACTGTTTTTT.